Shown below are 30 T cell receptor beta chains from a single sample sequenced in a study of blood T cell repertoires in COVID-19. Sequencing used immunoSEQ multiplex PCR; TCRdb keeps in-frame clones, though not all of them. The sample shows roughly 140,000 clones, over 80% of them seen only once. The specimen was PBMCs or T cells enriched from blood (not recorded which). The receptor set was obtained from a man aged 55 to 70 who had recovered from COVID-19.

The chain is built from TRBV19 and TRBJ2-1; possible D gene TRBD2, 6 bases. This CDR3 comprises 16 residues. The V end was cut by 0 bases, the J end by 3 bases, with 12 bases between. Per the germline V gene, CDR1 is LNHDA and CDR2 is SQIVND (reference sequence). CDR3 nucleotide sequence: TGTGCCAGTAGTATAGACGGAGGGATGGACTACAATGAGCAGTTCTTC. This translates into CASSIDGGMDYNEQFF.

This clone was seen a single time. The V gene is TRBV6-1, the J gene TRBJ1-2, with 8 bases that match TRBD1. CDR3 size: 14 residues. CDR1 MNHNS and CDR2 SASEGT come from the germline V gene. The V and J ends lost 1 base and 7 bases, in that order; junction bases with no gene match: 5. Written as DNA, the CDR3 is TGTGCCAGCAGTGAAGAGGGCAGGGGGCCTGGCTACACCTTC. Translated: CASSEEGRGPGYTF.

In DNA form, the CDR3 reads TGTGCCAGCAGTGACAGGGGTGGCTACACCTTC. It encodes CASSDRGGYTF. The chain is built from TRBV6-1 and TRBJ1-2, with D maybe TRBD1 (6 bases). Germline loops: CDR1 MNHNS, CDR2 SASEGT. Trimming pared 3 bases from V and 7 bases from J, leaving 6 bases between. The CDR3 runs 11 residues.

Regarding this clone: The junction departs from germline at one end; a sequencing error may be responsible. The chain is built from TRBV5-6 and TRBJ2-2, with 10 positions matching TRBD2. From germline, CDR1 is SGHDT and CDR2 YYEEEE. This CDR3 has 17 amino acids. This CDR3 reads CASSLGLGLAHPGELFF. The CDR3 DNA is TGTGCCAGCAGTTTGGGATTGGGACTAGCGCACCCCGGGGAGCTGTTTTTT.

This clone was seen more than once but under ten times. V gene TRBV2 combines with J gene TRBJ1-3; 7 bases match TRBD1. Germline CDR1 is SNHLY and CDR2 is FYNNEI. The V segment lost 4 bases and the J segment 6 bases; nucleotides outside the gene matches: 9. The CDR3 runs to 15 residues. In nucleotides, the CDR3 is TGTGCCAGCAGTGGAGCCACGGGACAGACAAACACCATATATTTT. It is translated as CASSGATGQTNTIYF.

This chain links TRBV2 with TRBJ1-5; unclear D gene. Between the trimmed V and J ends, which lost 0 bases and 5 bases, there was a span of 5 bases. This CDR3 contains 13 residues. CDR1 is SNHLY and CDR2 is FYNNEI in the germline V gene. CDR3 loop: CASSEARDQPQHF. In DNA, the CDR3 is TGTGCCAGCAGTGAAGCGCGGGATCAGCCCCAGCATTTT.

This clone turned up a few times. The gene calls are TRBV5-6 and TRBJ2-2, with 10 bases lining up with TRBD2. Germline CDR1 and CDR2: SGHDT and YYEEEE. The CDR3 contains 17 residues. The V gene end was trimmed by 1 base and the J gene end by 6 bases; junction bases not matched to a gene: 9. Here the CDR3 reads CASSLWLAGVRPGELFF. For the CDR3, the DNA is TGTGCCAGCAGCTTGTGGCTAGCGGGGGTGAGGCCCGGGGAGCTGTTTTTT.

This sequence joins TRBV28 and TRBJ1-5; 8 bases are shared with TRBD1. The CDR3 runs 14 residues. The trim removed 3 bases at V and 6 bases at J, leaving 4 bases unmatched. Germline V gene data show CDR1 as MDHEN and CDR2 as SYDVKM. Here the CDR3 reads CASSFSGGTQPQHF. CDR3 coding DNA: TGTGCCAGCAGTTTTTCAGGGGGCACTCAGCCCCAGCATTTT.

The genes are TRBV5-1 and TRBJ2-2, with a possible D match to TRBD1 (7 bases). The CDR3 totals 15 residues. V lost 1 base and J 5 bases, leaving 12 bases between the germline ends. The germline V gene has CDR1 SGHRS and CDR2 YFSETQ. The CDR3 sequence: CASSLMAGGTGELFF. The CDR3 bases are TGCGCCAGCAGCTTGATGGCAGGGGGGACCGGGGAGCTGTTTTTT.

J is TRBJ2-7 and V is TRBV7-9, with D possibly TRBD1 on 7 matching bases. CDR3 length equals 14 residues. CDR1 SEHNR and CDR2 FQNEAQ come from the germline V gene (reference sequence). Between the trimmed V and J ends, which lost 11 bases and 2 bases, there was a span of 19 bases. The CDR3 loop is CAVQVRDSTYEQYF. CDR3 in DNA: TGTGCCGTACAGGTGCGGGACAGTACCTACGAGCAGTACTTC.

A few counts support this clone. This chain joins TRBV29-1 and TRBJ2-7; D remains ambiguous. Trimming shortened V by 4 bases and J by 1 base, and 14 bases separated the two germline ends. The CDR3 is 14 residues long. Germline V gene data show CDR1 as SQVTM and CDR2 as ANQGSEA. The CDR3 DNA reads TGCAGCGTTGGATCCCCGCGCGGATCCTACGAGCAGTACTTC. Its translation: CSVGSPRGSYEQYF.

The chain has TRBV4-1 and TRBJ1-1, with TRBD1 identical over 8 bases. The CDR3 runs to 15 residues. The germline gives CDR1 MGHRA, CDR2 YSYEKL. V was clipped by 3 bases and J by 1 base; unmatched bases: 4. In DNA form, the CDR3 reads TGCGCCAGCAGCCATGGGGACAGGACGAACACTGAAGCTTTCTTT. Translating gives CASSHGDRTNTEAFF.

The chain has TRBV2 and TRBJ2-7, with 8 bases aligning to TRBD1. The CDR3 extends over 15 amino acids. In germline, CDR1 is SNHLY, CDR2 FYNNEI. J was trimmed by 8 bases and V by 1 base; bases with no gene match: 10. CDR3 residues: CASSEVIGTGRKQYF. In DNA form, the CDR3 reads TGTGCCAGCAGTGAAGTAATCGGGACAGGTAGGAAGCAGTACTTC.

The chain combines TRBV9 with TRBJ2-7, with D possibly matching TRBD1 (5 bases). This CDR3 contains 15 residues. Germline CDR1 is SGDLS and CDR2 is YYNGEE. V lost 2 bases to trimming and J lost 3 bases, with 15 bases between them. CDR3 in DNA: TGTGCCAGCAGCGTGGCACAGGATCCCCTCTACGAGCAGTACTTC. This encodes CASSVAQDPLYEQYF.

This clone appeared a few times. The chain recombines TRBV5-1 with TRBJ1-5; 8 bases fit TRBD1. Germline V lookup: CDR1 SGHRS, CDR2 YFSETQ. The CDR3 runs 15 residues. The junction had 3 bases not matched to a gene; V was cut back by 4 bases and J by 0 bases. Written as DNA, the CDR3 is TGCGCCAGCAGCCAGACAGGGGATAGCAATCAGCCCCAGCATTTT. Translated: CASSQTGDSNQPQHF.

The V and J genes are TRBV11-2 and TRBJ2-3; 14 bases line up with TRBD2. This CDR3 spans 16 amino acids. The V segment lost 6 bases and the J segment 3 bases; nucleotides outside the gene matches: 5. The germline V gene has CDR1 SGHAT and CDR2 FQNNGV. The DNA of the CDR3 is TGTGCCAGCAGGACGGGACTAGCGGGAGTAACAGATACGCAGTATTTT. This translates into CASRTGLAGVTDTQYF.

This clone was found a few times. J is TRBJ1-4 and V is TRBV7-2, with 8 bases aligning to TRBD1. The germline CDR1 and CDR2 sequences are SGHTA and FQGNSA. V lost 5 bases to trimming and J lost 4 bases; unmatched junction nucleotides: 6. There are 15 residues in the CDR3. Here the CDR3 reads CASSPRQGYNEKLFF. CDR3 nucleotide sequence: TGTGCCAGCAGCCCACGACAGGGGTATAATGAAAAACTGTTTTTT.

Here the CDR3 reads CASSQTPTGVDGYTF. In DNA, the CDR3 is TGCGCCAGCAGCCAAACCCCGACAGGGGTAGATGGCTACACCTTC. The rearrangement joins TRBV4-1 to TRBJ1-2; 8 nucleotides line up with TRBD1. Germline CDR1 reads MGHRA; CDR2 reads YSYEKL. The CDR3 totals 15 residues. With V trimmed by 2 bases and J by 6 bases, 8 bases remained unmatched.

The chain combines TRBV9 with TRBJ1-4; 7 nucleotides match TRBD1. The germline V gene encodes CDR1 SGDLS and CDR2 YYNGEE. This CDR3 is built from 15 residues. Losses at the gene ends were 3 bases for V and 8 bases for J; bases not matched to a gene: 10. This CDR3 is CASSETGPGYEKLFF. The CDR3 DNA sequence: TGTGCCAGCAGCGAGACAGGGCCGGGGTACGAAAAACTGTTTTTT.

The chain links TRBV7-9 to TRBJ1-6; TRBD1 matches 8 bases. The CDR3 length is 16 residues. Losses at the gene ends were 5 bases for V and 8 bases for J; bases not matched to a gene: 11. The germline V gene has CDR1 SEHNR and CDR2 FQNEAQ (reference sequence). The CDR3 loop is CASSPPNRGADSPLHF. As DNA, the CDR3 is TGTGCCAGCAGCCCCCCAAACAGGGGGGCTGATTCACCCCTCCACTTT.

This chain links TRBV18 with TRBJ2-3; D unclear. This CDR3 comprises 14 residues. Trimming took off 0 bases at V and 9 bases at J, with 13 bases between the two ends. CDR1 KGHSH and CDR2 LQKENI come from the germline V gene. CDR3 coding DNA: TGTGCCAGCTCACCACCCGGCAGGTTCGAGACGCAGTATTTT. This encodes CASSPPGRFETQYF.

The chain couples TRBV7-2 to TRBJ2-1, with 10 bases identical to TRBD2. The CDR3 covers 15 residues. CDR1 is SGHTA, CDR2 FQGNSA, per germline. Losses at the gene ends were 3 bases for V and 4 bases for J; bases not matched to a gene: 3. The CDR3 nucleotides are TGTGCCAGCAGCTTCACTAGCGGGATATACAATGAGCAGTTCTTC. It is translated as CASSFTSGIYNEQFF.

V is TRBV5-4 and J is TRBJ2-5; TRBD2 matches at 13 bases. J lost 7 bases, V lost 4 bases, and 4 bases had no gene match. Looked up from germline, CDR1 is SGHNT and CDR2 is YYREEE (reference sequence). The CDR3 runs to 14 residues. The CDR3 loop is CASSPRTSGGTQYF. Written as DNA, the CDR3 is TGTGCCAGCAGCCCTAGGACTAGCGGGGGGACCCAGTACTTC. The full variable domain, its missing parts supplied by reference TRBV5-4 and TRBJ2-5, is ETGVTQSPTHLIKTRGQQVTLRCSSQSGHNTVSWYQQALGQGPQFIFQYYREEENGRGNFPPRFSGLQFPNYSSELNVNALELDDSALYLCASSPRTSGGTQYFGPGTRLLVL.

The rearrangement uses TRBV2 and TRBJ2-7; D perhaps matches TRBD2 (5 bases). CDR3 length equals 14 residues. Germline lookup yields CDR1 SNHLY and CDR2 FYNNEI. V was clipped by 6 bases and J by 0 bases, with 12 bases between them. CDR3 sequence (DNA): TGTGCCAGCAGGGCGGAGGAAAGCTCCTACGAGCAGTACTTC. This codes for CASRAEESSYEQYF.

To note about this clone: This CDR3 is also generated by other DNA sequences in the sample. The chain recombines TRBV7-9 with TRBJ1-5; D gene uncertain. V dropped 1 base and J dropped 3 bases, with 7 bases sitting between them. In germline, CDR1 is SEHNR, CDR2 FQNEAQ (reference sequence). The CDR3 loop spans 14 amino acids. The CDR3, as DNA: TGTGCCAGCAGCTTAGGGACTGACAATCAGCCCCAGCATTTT. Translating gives CASSLGTDNQPQHF. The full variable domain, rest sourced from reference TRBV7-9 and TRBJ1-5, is DTGVSQNPRHKITKRGQNVTFRCDPISEHNRLYWYRQTLGQGPEFLTYFQNEAQLEKSRLLSDRFSAERPKGSFSTLEIQRTEQGDSAMYLCASSLGTDNQPQHFGDGTRLSIL.

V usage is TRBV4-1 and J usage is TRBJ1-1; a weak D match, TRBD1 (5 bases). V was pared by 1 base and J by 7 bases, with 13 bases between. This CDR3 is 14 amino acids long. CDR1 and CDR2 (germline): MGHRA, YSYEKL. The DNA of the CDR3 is TGCGCCAGCAGCCAAGGACAGACACAAAATGAAGCTTTCTTT. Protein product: CASSQGQTQNEAFF.

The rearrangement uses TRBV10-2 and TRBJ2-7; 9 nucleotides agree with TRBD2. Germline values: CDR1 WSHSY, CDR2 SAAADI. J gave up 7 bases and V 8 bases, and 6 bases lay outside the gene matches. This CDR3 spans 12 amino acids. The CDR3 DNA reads TGCGCCAGCTCAGCGGGAGGAGGAGAGCAGTACTTC. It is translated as CASSAGGGEQYF.

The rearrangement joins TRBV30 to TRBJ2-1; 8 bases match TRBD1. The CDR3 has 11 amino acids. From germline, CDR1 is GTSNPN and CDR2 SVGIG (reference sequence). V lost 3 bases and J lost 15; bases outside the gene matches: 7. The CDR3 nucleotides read TGTGCCTGGAGCGCTGGACAGGGTTGGTTCTTC. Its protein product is CAWSAGQGWFF. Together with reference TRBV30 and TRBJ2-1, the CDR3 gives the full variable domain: SQTIHQWPATLVQPVGSPLSLECTVEGTSNPNLYWYRQAAGRGLQLLFYSVGIGQISSEVPQNLSASRPQDRQFILSSKKLLLSDSGFYLCAWSAGQGWFFGPGTRLTVL.

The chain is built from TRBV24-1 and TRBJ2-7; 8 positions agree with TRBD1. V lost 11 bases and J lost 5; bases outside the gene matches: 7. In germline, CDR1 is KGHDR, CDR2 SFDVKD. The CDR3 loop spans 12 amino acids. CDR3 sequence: CAIGQGSNEQYF. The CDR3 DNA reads TGTGCCATTGGACAGGGTAGCAACGAGCAGTACTTC.

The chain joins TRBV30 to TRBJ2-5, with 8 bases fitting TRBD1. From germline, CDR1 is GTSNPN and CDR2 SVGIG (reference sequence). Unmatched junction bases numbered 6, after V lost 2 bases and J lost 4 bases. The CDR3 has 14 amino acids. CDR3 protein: CAWSYTGGPETQYF. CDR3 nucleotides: TGTGCCTGGAGTTATACAGGGGGTCCAGAGACCCAGTACTTC. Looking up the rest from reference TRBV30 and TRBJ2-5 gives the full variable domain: SQTIHQWPATLVQPVGSPLSLECTVEGTSNPNLYWYRQAAGRGLQLLFYSVGIGQISSEVPQNLSASRPQDRQFILSSKKLLLSDSGFYLCAWSYTGGPETQYFGPGTRLLVL.